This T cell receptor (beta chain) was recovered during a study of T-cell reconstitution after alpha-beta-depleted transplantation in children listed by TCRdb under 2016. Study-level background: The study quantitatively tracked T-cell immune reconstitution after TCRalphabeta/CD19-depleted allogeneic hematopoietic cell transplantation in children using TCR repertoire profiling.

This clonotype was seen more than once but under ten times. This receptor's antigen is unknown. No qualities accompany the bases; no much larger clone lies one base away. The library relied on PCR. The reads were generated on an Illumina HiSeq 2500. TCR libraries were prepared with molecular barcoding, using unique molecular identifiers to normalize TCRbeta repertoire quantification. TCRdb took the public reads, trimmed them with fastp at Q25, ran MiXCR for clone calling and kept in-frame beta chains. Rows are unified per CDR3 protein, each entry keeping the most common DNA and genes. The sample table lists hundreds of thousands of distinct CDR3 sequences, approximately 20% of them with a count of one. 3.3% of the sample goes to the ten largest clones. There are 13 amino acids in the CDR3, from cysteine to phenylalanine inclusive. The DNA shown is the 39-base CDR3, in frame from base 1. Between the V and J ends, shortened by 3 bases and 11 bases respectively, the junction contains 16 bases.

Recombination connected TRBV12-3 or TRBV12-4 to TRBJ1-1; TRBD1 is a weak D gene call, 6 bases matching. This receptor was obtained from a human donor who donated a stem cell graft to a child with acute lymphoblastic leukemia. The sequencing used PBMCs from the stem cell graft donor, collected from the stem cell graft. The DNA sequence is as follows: TGTGCCAGCAGTTTGGGACCGGACAGAAGCGCTTTCTTT. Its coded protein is CASSLGPDRSAFF.